Following are 26 T cell receptor beta chains from one sample sequenced in a study of CD8 T cells in ankylosing spondylitis. Study-level findings and limits: Apparently characteristic of ankylosing spondylitis blood was a TCR beta motif (under ten highly homologous variants).

Their antigens are not known. TCRdb redid the calling of the 5' RACE reads with MiXCR, one entry per CDR3 protein. The sample has around 890,000 distinct CDR3 sequences; 10% to 15% are singletons. The sequenced sample consisted of blood, either unsorted or a sorted T cell fraction (not recorded which). The source is a male donor with ankylosing spondylitis.

The rearrangement joins TRBV27 to TRBJ1-5, with a possible D match to TRBD1 (6 bases). This CDR3 spans 15 amino acids. Germline lookup yields CDR1 MNHEY and CDR2 SMNVEV (reference sequence). V gave up 7 bases and J gave up 4 bases, with 17 bases separating them. The CDR3, as DNA: TGTGCCAGCACTTCGGAACCGCAGGGGAATCAGCCCCAGCATTTT. Its translation: CASTSEPQGNQPQHF.

In this sample, this clonotype turned up a few times. The chain employs TRBV4-3 and TRBJ2-7, with D possibly matching TRBD1 (6 bases). The CDR3 covers 16 residues. Germline CDR1 is LGHNA and CDR2 is YSLEER. Trimming cost V 0 bases and J 2 bases, with 14 bases left between them. This CDR3 is CASSQEWGRIPYEQYF. For the CDR3, the DNA is TGCGCCAGCAGCCAAGAGTGGGGGCGAATCCCCTACGAGCAGTACTTC.

This clonotype was found a few times. The V gene is TRBV5-1, the J gene TRBJ2-7; 9 bases map to TRBD1. Germline CDR1 is SGHRS and CDR2 is YFSETQ. The CDR3 is 16 amino acids. Trimming at V came to 4 bases and at J to 3 bases, leaving 11 bases not matched to a gene. As DNA, the CDR3 is TGCGCCAGCAGCACCCTAAGGGGACAGGGATACTACGAGCAGTACTTC. Protein: CASSTLRGQGYYEQYF.

This clonotype has a handful of counts. The genes are TRBV7-8 and TRBJ2-3; D might be TRBD1 or TRBD2, each matching 5 bases. This CDR3 comprises 13 residues. V was shortened by 4 bases and J by 7 bases, with 12 bases between the two germline ends. Germline V gives CDR1 SGHVS, CDR2 FQNEAQ. CDR3 protein: CASSSGTLNTQYF. CDR3 bases: TGTGCCAGCAGCTCCGGGACCTTGAATACGCAGTATTTT.

This rearrangement joins TRBV20-1 to TRBJ2-1; 10 bases fit TRBD2. The CDR3 covers 17 residues. Germline V gene lookup returns CDR1 DFQATT and CDR2 SNEGSKA (reference sequence). V shed 3 bases, J shed 0 bases, and the junction held 8 bases outside the gene matches. CDR3 in DNA: TGCAGTGCTAGGGAACTAGCGGGACATGGCTCCTACAATGAGCAGTTCTTC. Translation: CSARELAGHGSYNEQFF.

This clonotype occurred a few times. This sequence joins TRBV20-1 and TRBJ2-7, with 10 bases fitting TRBD2. Trimming at V came to 2 bases and at J to 3 bases, leaving 10 bases not matched to a gene. The CDR3 extends over 16 amino acids. In germline, CDR1 is DFQATT, CDR2 SNEGSKA (reference sequence). The CDR3 loop reads CSARLAGAQYIYEQYF. DNA of the CDR3: TGCAGTGCTAGACTAGCGGGGGCCCAATACATCTACGAGCAGTACTTC.

This clonotype appeared a few times. The chain couples TRBV7-2 to TRBJ2-4; 7 nucleotides line up with TRBD1. V lost 3 bases and J lost 4; bases outside the gene matches: 9. The CDR3 length is 16 residues. Germline CDR1 SGHTA, CDR2 FQGNSA. CDR3: CASSFGRGGAKNIQYF. In DNA form, the CDR3 reads TGTGCCAGCAGCTTTGGAAGAGGGGGCGCGAAAAACATTCAGTACTTC.

The chain employs TRBV5-1 and TRBJ2-2; D tentatively reads TRBD1 or TRBD2 (5 bases each). Germline assignment: CDR1 SGHRS and CDR2 YFSETQ. CDR3 length equals 16 residues. V was cut by 3 bases and J by 0 bases, with 12 bases left in between. The CDR3 nucleotides are TGCGCCAGCAGCTCCCGGGACGGACCGAACACCGGGGAGCTGTTTTTT. Protein product: CASSSRDGPNTGELFF.

This clonotype has only a few counts. The chain links TRBV20-1 to TRBJ1-5; no firm D call. The germline V gene has CDR1 DFQATT and CDR2 SNEGSKA (reference sequence). CDR3 length: 14 amino acids. V was cut by 0 bases and J by 1 base, with 7 bases left in between. The CDR3 here is CSARDLQSNQPQHF. CDR3 DNA sequence: TGCAGTGCTAGAGATTTACAGAGCAATCAGCCCCAGCATTTT.

This clonotype was found a few times. The chain joins TRBV20-1 to TRBJ2-2; 7 bases are shared with TRBD2. The CDR3 runs to 16 residues. Germline lookup yields CDR1 DFQATT and CDR2 SNEGSKA (reference sequence). Trimming removed 0 bases from V and 6 bases from J; junction bases left unmatched: 10. The CDR3 DNA reads TGCAGTGCTAGAGATCCCCAGACTGGGGGGGCCGGGGAGCTGTTTTTT. It specifies CSARDPQTGGAGELFF.

The chain is built from TRBV10-3 and TRBJ2-7; possible D gene TRBD2, 5 bases. The CDR3 extends over 12 amino acids. The V and J ends lost 3 bases and 6 bases respectively, with 9 bases between them. Germline-derived CDR1 and CDR2 are ENHRY and SYGVKD. CDR3 region: CAISDKGSEQYF. Written as DNA, the CDR3 is TGTGCCATCAGTGACAAAGGGAGCGAGCAGTACTTC.

The rearrangement links TRBV6-2 or TRBV6-3 to TRBJ1-5; TRBD1 aligns across 8 bases. This CDR3 is 17 amino acids long. Germline V CDR1 and CDR2: MNHEY, SVGEGT. The junction had 6 bases not matched to a gene; V was cut back by 0 bases and J by 2 bases. The CDR3 reads CASSYSHGQGRNQPQHF. DNA for the CDR3: TGTGCCAGCAGTTACTCCCATGGACAGGGTCGCAATCAGCCCCAGCATTTT.

The chain uses TRBV7-6 and TRBJ1-1; D unresolved. CDR3 length: 18 amino acids. Germline lookup yields CDR1 SGHVS and CDR2 FNYEAQ. V gave up 0 bases and J gave up 0 bases, with 17 bases separating them. CDR3 sequence: CASSLAPFLRVVNTEAFF. The CDR3 nucleotides read TGTGCCAGCAGCTTAGCGCCTTTTCTAAGGGTTGTGAACACTGAAGCTTTCTTT. Using reference TRBV7-6 and TRBJ1-1 for the parts outside the CDR3, the full variable domain is GAGVSQSPRYKVTKRGQDVALRCDPISGHVSLYWYRQALGQGPEFLTYFNYEAQQDKSGLPNDRFSAERPEGSISTLTIQRTEQRDSAMYRCASSLAPFLRVVNTEAFFGQGTRLTVV.

The DNA for the CDR3 is TGTGCCAGCACCAACGGACTAGCGGGAAACTACGAGCAGTACTTC. Translation gives CASTNGLAGNYEQYF. The chain combines TRBV6-1 with TRBJ2-7; the match to TRBD2 covers 12 bases. There are 15 residues in the CDR3. In germline, CDR1 is MNHNS, CDR2 SASEGT. The V gene end was trimmed by 7 bases and the J gene end by 3 bases; junction bases not matched to a gene: 7.

The chain has TRBV24-1 and TRBJ2-3; TRBD2 might be the D (6 bases). The germline gives CDR1 KGHDR, CDR2 SFDVKD. The CDR3 extends over 16 amino acids. V lost 0 bases to trimming and J lost 1 base, with 10 bases between them. The DNA for the CDR3 is TGTGCCACCAGTGATTTGCGCGGGGAGGGCACAGATACGCAGTATTTT. This translates into CATSDLRGEGTDTQYF.

This clonotype was detected ten times or more. The chain recombines TRBV6-6 with TRBJ2-5, with TRBD2 identical over 8 bases. Looked up from germline, CDR1 is MNHNY and CDR2 is SVGAGI (reference sequence). V lost 6 bases and J lost 5; bases outside the gene matches: 5. The CDR3 contains 13 residues. CDR3 in amino acids: CASSLRLAETQYF. CDR3 DNA sequence: TGTGCCAGCAGCCTCCGACTAGCGGAGACCCAGTACTTC.

In its sample, this clonotype was seen a few times. The chain carries TRBV3-1 and TRBJ2-2; no clear D. Per the germline V gene, CDR1 is LGHDT and CDR2 is YNNKEL (reference sequence). Trimming stripped 8 bases from V and 5 bases from J, with 12 bases between. The CDR3 spans 13 residues. For the CDR3, the DNA is TGTGCCAGCGCCGCGCCTTTGACCGGGGAGCTGTTTTTT. It yields the protein CASAAPLTGELFF.

The chain links TRBV4-3 to TRBJ2-2, with 8 positions matching TRBD1. Germline CDR1 and CDR2: LGHNA and YSLEER. The J segment lost 3 bases and the V segment lost 1 base, leaving 7 bases of the junction unmatched. The CDR3 consists of 17 residues. CDR3 sequence: CASSQVWDRYYTGELFF. CDR3 bases: TGCGCCAGCAGCCAAGTATGGGACAGGTATTACACCGGGGAGCTGTTTTTT.

The sample holds a few counts of this clonotype. The rearrangement joins TRBV7-9 to TRBJ2-1; 11 bases match TRBD2. The CDR3 is 15 amino acids. CDR1 SEHNR and CDR2 FQNEAQ come from the germline V gene (reference sequence). V lost 6 bases and J lost 6; bases outside the gene matches: 7. The CDR3 region has the DNA TGTGCCAGCAGAACCACTAGCGGGGGAGTCAATGAGCAGTTCTTC. Translating gives CASRTTSGGVNEQFF.

The V call is TRBV4-3, the J call TRBJ1-4, with no clear D. The CDR3 has 15 amino acids. Germline V gene sequence: CDR1 LGHNA, CDR2 YSLEER. The germline V and J ends were trimmed by 4 bases and 4 bases, with 13 bases remaining between them. CDR3 sequence: CASSLQKYGNEKLFF. The DNA of the CDR3 is TGCGCCAGCAGCCTCCAGAAATATGGTAATGAAAAACTGTTTTTT.

This clonotype was seen more than once but under ten times. This chain's CDR3 is CASSHGPRENGNEQFF. The CDR3 bases are TGTGCCAGCAGCCACGGACCCAGGGAAAACGGCAATGAGCAGTTCTTC. V is TRBV6-2 or TRBV6-3 and J is TRBJ2-1, with TRBD1 as a possible D gene (5 bases). This CDR3 is built from 16 residues. The V gene lost 6 bases and the J gene lost 6 bases, with 21 bases spanning the gap. Germline V gene lookup returns CDR1 MNHEY and CDR2 SVGEGT.

Written as DNA, the CDR3 is TGTGCCACCAGTGACCCCGGGACAGGCGGAGAGACCCAGTACTTC. Translating it yields CATSDPGTGGETQYF. The chain joins TRBV24-1 to TRBJ2-5; 8 bases line up with TRBD1. The CDR3 runs 15 residues. In germline, CDR1 is KGHDR, CDR2 SFDVKD. Trimming at V came to 4 bases and at J to 4 bases, leaving 7 bases not matched to a gene.

This clonotype has more than one count but fewer than ten. The chain is built from TRBV20-1 and TRBJ2-3; tentative D call: TRBD2 (5 bases). The V gene lost 0 bases and the J gene lost 4 bases, with 17 bases spanning the gap. Germline CDR1 and CDR2: DFQATT and SNEGSKA (reference sequence). This CDR3 region has 16 residues. The CDR3 coding sequence is TGCAGTGCTAGAGATGCCAGCGGTGCAACCCCAGATACGCAGTATTTT. It codes for CSARDASGATPDTQYF.

The chain recombines TRBV12-3 or TRBV12-4 with TRBJ2-3; perhaps D is TRBD1 or TRBD2 (5 bases each). Trimming stripped 5 bases from V and 10 bases from J, with 16 bases between. The CDR3 runs to 13 residues. The CDR3 reads CASSLLPGRSQYF. CDR3 nucleotides: TGTGCCAGCAGTCTACTCCCGGGGCGATCGCAGTATTTT.

The chain couples TRBV7-2 to TRBJ1-2, with no clear D. V lost 1 base and J lost 4, with 10 bases in between. Looked up from germline, CDR1 is SGHTA and CDR2 is FQGNSA. This CDR3 has 14 residues. The CDR3 region is CASSLVAASYGYTF. CDR3 sequence (DNA): TGTGCCAGCAGCTTAGTTGCAGCCTCCTATGGCTACACCTTC. The full variable domain, in which reference TRBV7-2 and TRBJ1-2 provide the parts outside the CDR3, is GAGVSQSPSNKVTEKGKDVELRCDPISGHTALYWYRQSLGQGLEFLIYFQGNSAPDKSGLPSDRFSAERTGGSVSTLTIQRTQQEDSAVYLCASSLVAASYGYTFGSGTRLTVV.

The CDR3 sequence: CASSEIHPGDIQYF. CDR3 sequence (DNA): TGTGCCAGCAGTGAGATTCATCCGGGGGACATTCAGTACTTC. The chain uses TRBV2 and TRBJ2-4; D perhaps matches TRBD2 (6 bases). The CDR3 extends over 14 amino acids. Trimming left V 3 bases short and J 8 bases short, with 14 bases between. Germline V gene sequence: CDR1 SNHLY, CDR2 FYNNEI.